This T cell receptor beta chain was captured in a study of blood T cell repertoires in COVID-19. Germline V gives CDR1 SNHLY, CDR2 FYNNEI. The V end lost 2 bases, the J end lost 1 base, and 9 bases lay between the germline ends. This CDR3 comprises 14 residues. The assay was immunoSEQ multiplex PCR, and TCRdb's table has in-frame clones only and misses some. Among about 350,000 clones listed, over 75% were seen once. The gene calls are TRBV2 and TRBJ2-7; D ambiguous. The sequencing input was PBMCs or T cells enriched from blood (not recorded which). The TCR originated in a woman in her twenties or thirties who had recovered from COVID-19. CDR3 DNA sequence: TGTGCCAGCAGTGAAAGTCCGACTTCCTACGAGCAGTACTTC. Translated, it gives CASSESPTSYEQYF.